This is a list of T cell receptor beta chains from one sample in a study of CD8 T cells in Susac syndrome. TCRdb reprocessed the immunoSEQ multiplex PCR reads with MiXCR, giving one entry per CDR3 protein. The sample consists of under 200,000 distinct CDR3 sequences, over 85% of them appearing once. Specimen: CD4+ T cells from PBMCs. Source of these receptors: a human donor in good health. Each CDR3 is given with its conserved first and last residue. The D gene is left open where the match is weak. A clone size is listed for some rows: how often the clone was seen (once, few, many), or a class if it is expanded.

TRBJ1-1	TRBV27	.	.	TGTGCCAGCTCTGCCCCCTGGGGAAACACTGAAGCTTTCTTT	CASSAPWGNTEAFF
TRBJ2-5	TRBV7-2	TRBD2	.	TGTGCCAGCAGCCGACGCCAAGGGACTAGCGGTTCGGGGGAGACCCAGTACTTC	CASSRRQGTSGSGETQYF
TRBJ2-1	TRBV7-2	TRBD1	.	TGTGCCAGCAGCTTTAGTGCAGGGGGCTACAATGAGCAGTTCTTC	CASSFSAGGYNEQFF
TRBJ1-4	TRBV2	TRBD1	.	TGTGCCAGCAGTCCCCGGACAGGGCGGGCTGAAAAACTGTTTTTT	CASSPRTGRAEKLFF
TRBJ2-2	TRBV20-1	.	.	TGCAGTGCAGGGCCCACAGGCGGGGAGCTGTTTTTT	CSAGPTGGELFF
TRBJ1-5	TRBV2	TRBD1	.	TGTGCCAGCAGGGCCGGTACAGGGGGAGTTAATAGCAATCAGCCCCAGCATTTT	CASRAGTGGVNSNQPQHF
TRBJ1-2	TRBV10-3	TRBD1	.	TGTGCCATCAGTGAACAGGGGGCGGGTGACTATGGCTACACCTTC	CAISEQGAGDYGYTF
TRBJ1-6	TRBV6-2/TRBV6-3	TRBD1	.	TGTGCCAGCAGTCCACTGACAGGGGTGGCACCCCTCCACTTT	CASSPLTGVAPLHF
TRBJ2-5	TRBV28	TRBD2	.	TGTGCCAGCAGTTCCCCGGGGGTAGCGGGGGAGACCCAGTACTTC	CASSSPGVAGETQYF
TRBJ1-1	TRBV3-1	TRBD1	.	TGTGCCAGCAGCTTACGGACAGGGCAGGCCACTGAAGCTTTCTTT	CASSLRTGQATEAFF
TRBJ2-7	TRBV3-1	.	.	TGTGCCAGCAGCGCCCTCCTGGGGCGGGGATCCTACGAGCAGTACTTC	CASSALLGRGSYEQYF
TRBJ2-1	TRBV3-1	.	.	TGTGCCAGCAGCCACTTTGGACGAGGGAACAATGAGCAGTTCTTC	CASSHFGRGNNEQFF
TRBJ2-3	TRBV5-1	.	once	TGCGCCAGCAGCCCATTTGATCGCACAGATACGCAGTATTTT	CASSPFDRTDTQYF
TRBJ1-3	TRBV5-1	.	.	TGCGCCAGCAGCTTGGGAATCAGGAAGAGCTCTGGAAACACCATATATTTT	CASSLGIRKSSGNTIYF
TRBJ2-2	TRBV3-1	.	.	TGTGCCAGCAGGGCCGGGACACGAAACACCGGGGAGCTGTTTTTT	CASRAGTRNTGELFF
TRBJ2-1	TRBV6-5	.	.	TGTGCCAGCACCTGGCGGTATGAGCAGTTCTTC	CASTWRYEQFF
TRBJ2-7	TRBV25-1	.	once	TGTGCCAGCAGTGAATCGGGACGGTACGAGCAGTACTTC	CASSESGRYEQYF
TRBJ1-1	TRBV11-3	.	.	TGTGCCAGCAGCTTAGAAGTCTTCGGGGTGAACACTGAAGCTTTCTTT	CASSLEVFGVNTEAFF
TRBJ2-1	TRBV19	.	once	TGTGCCAGTAGGTCGGTGTCTAACTGGAACAATGAGCAGTTCTTC	CASRSVSNWNNEQFF
TRBJ2-2	TRBV7-9	.	.	TGTGCCAGCAGCTTAAAAGGGAAGGACACCGGGGAGCTGTTTTTT	CASSLKGKDTGELFF
TRBJ1-1	TRBV3-1	.	.	TGTGCCAGCAGAACCTTGGACAGCAAACACACTGAAGCTTTCTTT	CASRTLDSKHTEAFF
TRBJ2-1	TRBV11-1	TRBD1	.	TGTGCCAGCAGCTTAGAGGACAGGGTCTTCAATGAGCAGTTCTTC	CASSLEDRVFNEQFF
TRBJ2-4	TRBV20-1	.	.	TGCAGTGCTACAGGGGACGCCAAAAACATTCAGTACTTC	CSATGDAKNIQYF
TRBJ1-2	TRBV20-1	.	.	TGCACCCTGGGGGAGGGGGGCTATGGCTACACCTTC	CTLGEGGYGYTF
TRBJ2-1	TRBV12-3/TRBV12-4	TRBD1	.	TGTGCCAGCAGTTCCCGGGACAGGGCCAATGAGCAGTTCTTC	CASSSRDRANEQFF
TRBJ1-2	TRBV6-5	.	.	TGTGCCAGCAGTCCCGTAGACGCCTATGGCTACACCTTC	CASSPVDAYGYTF
TRBJ2-2	TRBV19	.	.	TGTGCCAGTAGCCTCAGGGGGGGCGCCAGCACCGGGGAGCTGTTTTTT	CASSLRGGASTGELFF
TRBJ1-2	TRBV29-1	TRBD1	.	TGCAGCGTCCAGGGGGAGAAGGGCTACACCTTC	CSVQGEKGYTF
TRBJ2-5	TRBV7-9	.	.	TGTGCCAGCAGTATAGCAGGGGAGGAGACCCAGTACTTC	CASSIAGEETQYF
TRBJ2-1	TRBV18	.	.	TGTGCCAGCTCACCACCGGAGGCGGTTAGGAAGCAGTTCTTC	CASSPPEAVRKQFF
TRBJ2-1	TRBV7-9	TRBD2	.	TGTGCCAGCACCCGGGCGGGGGGGCGGAATGAGCAGTTCTTC	CASTRAGGRNEQFF
TRBJ1-4	TRBV4-1	TRBD1	.	TGCGCCAGCAGCCAAGAAGGGGGACAGGCTAATGAAAAACTGTTTTTT	CASSQEGGQANEKLFF